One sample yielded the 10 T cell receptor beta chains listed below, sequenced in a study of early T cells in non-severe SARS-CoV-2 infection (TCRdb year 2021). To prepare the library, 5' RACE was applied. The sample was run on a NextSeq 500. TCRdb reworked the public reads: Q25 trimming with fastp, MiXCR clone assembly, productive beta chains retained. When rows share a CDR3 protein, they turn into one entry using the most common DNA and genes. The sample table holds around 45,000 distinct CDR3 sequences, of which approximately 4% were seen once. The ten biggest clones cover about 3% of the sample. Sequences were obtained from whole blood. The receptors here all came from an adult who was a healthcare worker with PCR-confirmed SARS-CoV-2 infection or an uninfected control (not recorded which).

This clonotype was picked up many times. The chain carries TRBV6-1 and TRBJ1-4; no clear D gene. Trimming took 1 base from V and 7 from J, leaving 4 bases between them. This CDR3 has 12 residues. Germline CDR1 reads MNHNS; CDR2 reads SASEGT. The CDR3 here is CASSEVVEKLFF. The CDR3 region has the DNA TGTGCCAGCAGTGAAGTGGTTGAAAAACTGTTTTTT.

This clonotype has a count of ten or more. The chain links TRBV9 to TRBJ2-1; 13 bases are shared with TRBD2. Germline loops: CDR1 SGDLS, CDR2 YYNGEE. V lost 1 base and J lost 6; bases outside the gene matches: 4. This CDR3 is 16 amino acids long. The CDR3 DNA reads TGTGCCAGCAGCGTAAGGGGACTAGCGGGAACCAATGAGCAGTTCTTC. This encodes CASSVRGLAGTNEQFF.

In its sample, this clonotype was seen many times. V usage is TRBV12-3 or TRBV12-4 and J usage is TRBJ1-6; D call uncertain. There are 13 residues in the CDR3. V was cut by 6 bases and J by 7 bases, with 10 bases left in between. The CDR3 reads CASRRTDNSPLHF. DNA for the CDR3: TGTGCCAGCAGGCGGACGGACAATTCACCCCTCCACTTT.

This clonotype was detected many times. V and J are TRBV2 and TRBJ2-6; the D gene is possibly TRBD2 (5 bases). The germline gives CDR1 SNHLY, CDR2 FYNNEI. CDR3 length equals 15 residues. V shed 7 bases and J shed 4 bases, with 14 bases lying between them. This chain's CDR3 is CASKEASAGANVLTF. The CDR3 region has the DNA TGTGCCAGCAAGGAGGCCTCAGCGGGGGCCAACGTCCTGACTTTC.

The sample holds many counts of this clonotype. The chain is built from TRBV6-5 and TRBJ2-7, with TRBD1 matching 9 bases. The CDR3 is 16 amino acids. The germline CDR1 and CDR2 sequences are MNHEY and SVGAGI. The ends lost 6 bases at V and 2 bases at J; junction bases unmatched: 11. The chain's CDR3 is CASRQNPGTGPYEQYF. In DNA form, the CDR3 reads TGTGCCAGCAGACAAAACCCCGGGACAGGGCCCTACGAGCAGTACTTC.

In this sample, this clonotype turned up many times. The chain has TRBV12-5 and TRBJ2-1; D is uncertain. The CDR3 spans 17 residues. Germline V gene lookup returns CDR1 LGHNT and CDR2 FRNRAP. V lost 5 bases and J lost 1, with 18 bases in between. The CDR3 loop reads CASGPLLKDGSYNEQFF. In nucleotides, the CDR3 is TGTGCTAGTGGTCCTCTTTTGAAGGATGGGTCCTACAATGAGCAGTTCTTC.

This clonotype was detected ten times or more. The CDR3 coding sequence is TGCGCCAGCAGTGATTCGCGGAACTATGGCTACACCTTC. Translated: CASSDSRNYGYTF. The gene calls are TRBV10-1 and TRBJ1-2, with unresolved D. The germline V gene has CDR1 WNHNN and CDR2 SYGVQD (reference sequence). Trimming removed 3 bases from V and 2 bases from J, with 7 bases in between. CDR3 length: 13 amino acids.

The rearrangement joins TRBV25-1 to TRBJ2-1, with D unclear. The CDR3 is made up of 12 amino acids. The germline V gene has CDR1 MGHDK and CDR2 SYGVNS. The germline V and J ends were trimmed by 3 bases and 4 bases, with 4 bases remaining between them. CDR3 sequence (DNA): TGTGCCAGCAGTGAGCAATACAATGAGCAGTTCTTC. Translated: CASSEQYNEQFF.

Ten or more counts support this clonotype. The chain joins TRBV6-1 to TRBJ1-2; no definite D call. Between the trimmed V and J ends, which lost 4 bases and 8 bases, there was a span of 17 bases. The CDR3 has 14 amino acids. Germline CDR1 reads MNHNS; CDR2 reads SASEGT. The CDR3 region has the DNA TGTGCCAGCAGTGCGACCCAAGAATATCTAGGCTACACCTTC. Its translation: CASSATQEYLGYTF.

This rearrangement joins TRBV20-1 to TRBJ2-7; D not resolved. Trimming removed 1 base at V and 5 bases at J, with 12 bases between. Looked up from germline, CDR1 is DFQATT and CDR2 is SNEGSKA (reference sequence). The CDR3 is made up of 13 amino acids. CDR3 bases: TGCAGTGCTAGAGCCCCTCCAGCTAACGAGCAGTACTTC. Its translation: CSARAPPANEQYF.